The clone carrying this TCR beta chain was seen many times. The antigen remains unidentified. The data stem from a study of T cells in Graves' hyperthyroidism and ophthalmopathy. Broader study findings: A median around 5.9 months before onset, the model predicted ophthalmopathy. Ophthalmopathy was distinguished from stable hyperthyroidism by 13 V-J signatures. Most thyroid clonotypes with frequency above 0.001 were detected in blood.

Those with hyperthyroidism were 18 to 65 years old, newly diagnosed, and ill for under 2 months. V was pared by 1 base and J by 3 bases, with 13 bases between. CDR1 is DFQATT and CDR2 is SNEGSKA in the germline V gene (reference sequence). This CDR3 contains 14 residues. RNA transcripts gave rise to amplified TCR beta CDR3 regions. In the first-round RT-PCR of the TCR CDR3, the HTBI primer set was used. TCRdb independently ran MiXCR on the multiplex PCR reads; one entry per CDR3 protein. This table holds approximately 330,000 distinct CDR3 sequences, 15% to 20% found once. Sequencing input: blood. The clonotype originates from a woman aged 50 to 60 with Graves' hyperthyroidism. The chain has TRBV20-1 and TRBJ2-7, with D tentatively TRBD1 (6 bases). The CDR3 protein is CSARVGRGNYEQYF. The CDR3 nucleotides are TGCAGTGCTAGAGTGGGCAGGGGAAACTACGAGCAGTACTTC.